Shown below are 25 T cell receptor beta chains from a single sample sequenced in a study of molecular identifiers for immune sequencing clone quantification. Each CDR3 protein is one row after TCRdb ran MiXCR on the PCR reads. The data hold some 70,000 distinct CDR3 sequences, with over 15% observed a single time. The material sequenced was naive CD8+ T cells from blood, with Jurkat cell RNA spiked in. Subset indicated: FACS-sorted CD8+CD4-CCR7+CD45RA+ naive T cells. Receptors originate from a human donor in good health. Some libraries in this study had Jurkat cell RNA spiked in.

This clonotype was seen ten or more times. The rearrangement uses TRBV4-1 and TRBJ1-4; D might be TRBD1 (6 bases). The germline V gene has CDR1 MGHRA and CDR2 YSYEKL. The CDR3 is 14 amino acids. Trimming shortened V by 4 bases and J by 8 bases, and 14 bases separated the two germline ends. CDR3 region: CASSPGVVGEKLFF. CDR3 nucleotide sequence: TGCGCCAGCAGCCCAGGGGTTGTCGGCGAAAAACTGTTTTTT.

Ten or more counts support this clonotype. The chain links TRBV6-5 to TRBJ2-1, with a weak D call TRBD2 (5 bases). Germline V lookup: CDR1 MNHEY, CDR2 SVGAGI. Trimming stripped 4 bases from V and 4 bases from J, with 17 bases between. The CDR3 sequence is 16 residues long. The CDR3 region has the DNA TGTGCCAGCAGTTCCATGGGAGCGAGGATGTACAATGAGCAGTTCTTC. It codes for CASSSMGARMYNEQFF.

This clonotype came up many times. J is TRBJ2-1 and V is TRBV29-1; D remains unclear. In germline, CDR1 is SQVTM, CDR2 ANQGSEA. V lost 3 bases and J lost 7, with 13 bases in between. The CDR3 has 13 residues. The CDR3 coding sequence is TGCAGCGTTGAGTCCCCCCTCACAAATGAGCAGTTCTTC. This sequence encodes CSVESPLTNEQFF.

This clonotype was picked up a small number of times. The CDR3 sequence: CASSFASAYEQFF. CDR3 DNA: TGTGCCAGCAGTTTCGCTAGCGCATATGAGCAGTTCTTC. The chain carries TRBV12-3 or TRBV12-4 and TRBJ2-1, with D perhaps matching TRBD2 (6 bases). Trimming left V 3 bases short and J 8 bases short, with 11 bases between. This CDR3 has 13 amino acids.

Notes on this clonotype: This may stem from a read error, because a much larger clone lies one nucleotide away. The V call is TRBV19, the J call TRBJ1-5; no clear D gene. CDR1 and CDR2 (germline): LNHDA, SQIVND (reference sequence). CDR3 length: 12 residues. V shed 4 bases and J shed 7 bases, with 8 bases lying between them. CDR3 DNA sequence: TGTGCCAGTAGTACCCCGGGGCAGCCCCAGCATTTT. Protein: CASSTPGQPQHF.

In its sample, this clonotype was seen many times. The CDR3: CASSVFYEQYF. As DNA, the CDR3 is TGTGCCAGCAGTGTATTCTACGAGCAGTACTTC. The genes are TRBV25-1 and TRBJ2-7; no reliable D call. The germline V and J ends were trimmed by 4 bases and 3 bases, with 4 bases remaining between them. The CDR3 length is 11 residues. Germline CDR1 is MGHDK and CDR2 is SYGVNS.

This clonotype was seen ten or more times. CDR3: CASSVFEGLAGYNEQFF. The CDR3 coding sequence is TGTGCCAGCAGCGTATTTGAGGGACTAGCGGGGTACAATGAGCAGTTCTTC. The V gene is TRBV9, the J gene TRBJ2-1; TRBD2 aligns across 13 bases. CDR3 length: 17 residues. V dropped 1 base and J dropped 4; count of bases not matched to a gene: 5. The germline CDR1 and CDR2 sequences are SGDLS and YYNGEE.

This clonotype has a count of ten or more. The chain recombines TRBV2 with TRBJ2-7; D is perhaps TRBD1 (6 bases). This CDR3 spans 13 amino acids. Germline V gene lookup returns CDR1 SNHLY and CDR2 FYNNEI. With 2 bases removed from V and 2 bases from J, the gap between germline ends came to 7 bases. The CDR3 sequence: CASSERTAYEQYF. CDR3 coding DNA: TGTGCCAGCAGTGAAAGGACAGCCTACGAGCAGTACTTC.

There are many counts of this clonotype. The J gene is TRBJ2-7, the V gene TRBV20-1; TRBD1 matches 7 bases. Trimming cost V 4 bases and J 0 bases; bases outside gene matches: 9. Per germline, CDR1 DFQATT and CDR2 SNEGSKA (reference sequence). This CDR3 contains 15 residues. The CDR3 spells CSATLRDRSSYEQYF. DNA for the CDR3: TGCAGTGCTACCCTCCGGGACAGAAGCTCCTACGAGCAGTACTTC.

This sequence joins TRBV7-9 and TRBJ2-5; 7 nucleotides match TRBD2. In germline, CDR1 is SEHNR, CDR2 FQNEAQ (reference sequence). The V gene end was trimmed by 3 bases and the J gene end by 0 bases; junction bases not matched to a gene: 4. The CDR3 length is 15 residues. The CDR3 sequence: CASSFLAGNQETQYF. Here the CDR3 DNA reads TGTGCCAGCAGCTTTTTAGCGGGCAACCAAGAGACCCAGTACTTC.

This clonotype was counted many times. This sequence joins TRBV6-6 and TRBJ1-5; D is undetermined. V was cut by 5 bases and J by 9 bases, with 20 bases left in between. The V gene's germline CDR1 is MNHNY and CDR2 SVGAGI (reference sequence). CDR3 length: 15 amino acids. CDR3 residues: CASSPSVETSAPQHF. DNA for the CDR3: TGTGCCAGCAGTCCCTCAGTTGAGACCTCGGCGCCCCAGCATTTT.

This clonotype was seen many times. The genes are TRBV5-1 and TRBJ2-3; the D gene is possibly TRBD2 (5 bases). The CDR3 is 15 residues long. Germline V gene sequence: CDR1 SGHRS, CDR2 YFSETQ. V was cut by 3 bases and J by 0 bases, with 11 bases left in between. Here the CDR3 reads CASSYGLESTDTQYF. CDR3 bases: TGCGCCAGCAGCTACGGACTTGAAAGCACAGATACGCAGTATTTT.

This clonotype was recorded many times. The chain carries TRBV4-1 and TRBJ2-1; 14 nucleotides align to TRBD2. This CDR3 spans 18 amino acids. With V trimmed by 0 bases and J by 2 bases, 3 bases remained unmatched. The germline CDR1 and CDR2 sequences are MGHRA and YSYEKL. CDR3 bases: TGCGCCAGCAGCCAAGAAGGGACTAGCGGGAGCGCCTACAATGAGCAGTTCTTC. It translates to CASSQEGTSGSAYNEQFF.

Notes on this clonotype: At one end the junction does not follow the germline gene, possibly because of a read error. This rearrangement joins TRBV6-4 to TRBJ2-1; possibly TRBD1 for D (6 bases). The CDR3 contains 12 residues. The germline gives CDR1 MRHNA, CDR2 SNTAGT. The CDR3 protein is CASSDGDNDQFF. The CDR3 DNA is TGTGCCAGCAGTGACGGGGACAATGATCAGTTCTTC.

This clonotype was found many times. DNA of the CDR3: TGCGCCAGCAGCCAAGTCGGGCCTGAGGACGAGCAGTACTTC. Amino acids: CASSQVGPEDEQYF. The rearrangement links TRBV4-1 to TRBJ2-7; D gene ambiguous. Looked up from germline, CDR1 is MGHRA and CDR2 is YSYEKL. V lost 1 base and J 5 bases, leaving 12 bases between the germline ends. The CDR3 spans 14 residues.

This clonotype was detected ten times or more. This chain connects TRBV19 to TRBJ2-7, with 7 bases identical to TRBD2. V lost 6 bases and J lost 0; bases outside the gene matches: 5. Germline values: CDR1 LNHDA, CDR2 SQIVND (reference sequence). There are 14 residues in the CDR3. CDR3 sequence: CASSLAELSYEQYF. For the CDR3, the DNA is TGTGCCAGTAGCCTAGCGGAACTCTCCTACGAGCAGTACTTC.

This clonotype has a count of ten or more. V and J are TRBV27 and TRBJ2-7; weak D call: TRBD2 (6 bases). The CDR3 consists of 16 residues. V shed 6 bases and J shed 2 bases, with 20 bases lying between them. CDR1 MNHEY and CDR2 SMNVEV come from the germline V gene (reference sequence). The CDR3 nucleotides read TGTGCCAGCAGCCCCTCCTGGGGCGGGGCTACCTACGAGCAGTACTTC. Translation: CASSPSWGGATYEQYF.

The chain uses TRBV7-8 and TRBJ2-7; D gene unclear. The CDR3 spans 13 residues. Trimming removed 7 bases at V and 3 bases at J, with 13 bases between. In germline, CDR1 is SGHVS, CDR2 FQNEAQ. CDR3 protein: CASTSRAFYEQYF. The CDR3, as DNA: TGTGCCAGCACCTCTAGGGCTTTCTACGAGCAGTACTTC. Full variable domain (rest looked up from reference TRBV7-8 and TRBJ2-7): GAGVSQSPRYKVAKRGQDVALRCDPISGHVSLFWYQQALGQGPEFLTYFQNEAQLDKSGLPSDRFFAERPEGSVSTLKIQRTQQEDSAVYLCASTSRAFYEQYFGPGTRLTVT.

This chain links TRBV5-6 with TRBJ2-1; D ambiguous. CDR1 is SGHDT, CDR2 YYEEEE, per germline. CDR3 length: 13 residues. Trimming left V 4 bases short and J 7 bases short, with 12 bases between. CDR3 DNA: TGTGCCAGCAGCATGGACCCCTGGAATGAGCAGTTCTTC. Translation gives CASSMDPWNEQFF.

In its sample, this clonotype was seen a few times. As DNA, the CDR3 is TGTGCCAGTAGTATAGGGGACAGGGCCTACGAGCAGTACTTC. This sequence encodes CASSIGDRAYEQYF. This chain links TRBV19 with TRBJ2-7, with TRBD1 identical over 9 bases. CDR1 is LNHDA, CDR2 SQIVND, per germline (reference sequence). The J segment lost 2 bases and the V segment lost 1 base, leaving 0 bases of the junction unmatched. The CDR3 contains 14 residues.

A remark on this clonotype: A single base separates this from a much larger clone, so it may be a read error. This sequence joins TRBV30 and TRBJ1-1, with D uncertain. Germline loops: CDR1 GTSNPN, CDR2 SVGIG (reference sequence). V was shortened by 3 bases and J by 6 bases, with 20 bases between the two germline ends. The CDR3 runs 15 residues. This chain's CDR3 is CAWRRIQDLMAEAFF. In DNA, the CDR3 is TGTGCCTGGAGGAGGATCCAGGACTTGATGGCTGAAGCTTTCTTT.

There are many counts of this clonotype. The gene calls are TRBV7-9 and TRBJ2-6, with D hard to call. The CDR3 length is 15 residues. Germline CDR1 SEHNR, CDR2 FQNEAQ (reference sequence). Trimming took off 4 bases at V and 2 bases at J, with 9 bases between the two ends. CDR3 DNA sequence: TGTGCCAGCAGCTCCCTTTTTCCTGGGGCCAACGTCCTGACTTTC. It translates to CASSSLFPGANVLTF.

There are many counts of this clonotype. V and J are TRBV20-1 and TRBJ2-7, with a tentative D call TRBD2 (6 bases). V gave up 3 bases and J gave up 5 bases, with 26 bases separating them. The CDR3 consists of 17 residues. Germline V lookup: CDR1 DFQATT, CDR2 SNEGSKA (reference sequence). The DNA of the CDR3 is TGCAGTGCTAGGTCCCCCTATAGCGGCACCACCCTTAACGAGCAGTACTTC. Translating it yields CSARSPYSGTTLNEQYF.

This clonotype was picked up many times. CDR3 loop: CASSQTSIDIQYF. For the CDR3, the DNA is TGTGCCAGCAGCCAAACTAGTATTGACATTCAGTACTTC. The chain combines TRBV11-2 with TRBJ2-4; maybe TRBD2 (5 bases). V lost 5 bases to trimming and J lost 8 bases, with 13 bases between them. CDR1 is SGHAT and CDR2 is FQNNGV in the germline V gene. The CDR3 loop spans 13 amino acids.

This clonotype was counted many times. J is TRBJ1-4 and V is TRBV23-1; weak D call: TRBD1 (6 bases). TRBV23-1 qualifies as an ORF whose function is uncertain. With 7 bases removed from V and 0 bases from J, the gap between germline ends came to 18 bases. The CDR3 contains 17 residues. The CDR3: CASTRKRGTATNEKLFF. CDR3 nucleotide sequence: TGCGCCAGCACCCGGAAAAGGGGGACTGCAACTAATGAAAAACTGTTTTTT.